The rows below give T cell receptor beta chains drawn from one sample of a study of control samples from healthy donors and cancer patients. The data were produced by immunoSEQ multiplex PCR, yet TCRdb's version contains in-frame clones alone and is incomplete. The table has about 89,000 clones, more than 70% seen once. Sequencing used blood. Source of these receptors: a woman aged 40 to 50 in good health. Both conserved end residues are part of each CDR3. The order of the fields is J gene, D gene, clone size, V gene, CDR3 protein. D genes are given only for firm matches. Clone size is given for some rows only: seen once, a few or many times, or a class if the clone is expanded.

TRBJ1-1 TRBD1 . TRBV7-2 CASSDRGRGAFF
TRBJ2-7 . . TRBV20-1 CSASPYTEQYF
TRBJ2-3 . . TRBV5-4 CASSLVWSGHTDTQYF
TRBJ2-1 TRBD1 . TRBV3-1/TRBV3-2 CASSQDYSRDRAWGEQFF
TRBJ1-1 TRBD1 once TRBV20-1 CSARDRAYGAFF
TRBJ1-1 . . TRBV6-4 CASSEQGVMNTEAFF
TRBJ1-2 . . TRBV7-2 CASDRGPNYGYTF
TRBJ1-1 . . TRBV5-1 CATGEGSGPEAFF
TRBJ1-1 TRBD1 . TRBV7-8 CASSGRTGQYMNTEAFF
TRBJ2-1 TRBD2 . TRBV15 CATSSTSGVYNEQFF
TRBJ2-3 . . TRBV6-7 CASSYAMPSDGGVYDTQYF
TRBJ2-7 . . TRBV6-6 CASSYSGTSYEQYF
TRBJ2-5 . . TRBV6-6 CASSPTRETQYF